The next 13 T cell receptor beta chains were all read from a single sample in a study of T cells expressing NK-cell markers. TCRdb reanalyzed the 5' RACE reads, giving one entry per CDR3 protein sequence and no DNA. The specimen's table records a few hundred thousand distinct CDR3 sequences. The material sequenced was blood T cells: a sorted CD56 or NKG2C T cell subset, CD4+ or CD8+ T cells, or bulk PBMC T cells (not recorded which). These receptors were obtained from a woman in her forties or fifties in good health.

The V gene is TRBV21-1, the J gene TRBJ2-1; TCRdb picks TRBD2, but there is no DNA to check that call. TRBV21-1 represents a pseudogene. The CDR3 contains 16 residues. The CDR3 sequence is CASSRSGTTFYNEQFF.

The chain joins TRBV6-2 or TRBV6-3 to TRBJ2-1; TCRdb names TRBD2, which stays unverified in the absence of DNA. Germline V lookup: CDR1 MNHEY, CDR2 SVGEGT. The CDR3 totals 14 residues. CDR3 protein: CASRGLAVYNEQFF.

The rearrangement joins TRBV29-1 to TRBJ2-1; with no DNA, the TCRdb D assignment of TRBD2 cannot be verified. The CDR3 is made up of 16 amino acids. Per the germline V gene, CDR1 is SQVTM and CDR2 is ANQGSEA. The CDR3 reads CSVEEGLPSSYNEQFF.

The chain combines TRBV20-1 with TRBJ2-7; TCRdb lists TRBD2, though no DNA is available to test this call. The CDR3 contains 14 residues. Germline values: CDR1 DFQATT, CDR2 SNEGSKA (reference sequence). The chain's CDR3 is CSARGGGLAGEQYF.

V gene TRBV28 combines with J gene TRBJ1-1; checking the TCRdb D call of TRBD1 is not possible without DNA. The germline CDR1 and CDR2 sequences are MDHEN and SYDVKM. This CDR3 has 13 amino acids. CDR3 residues: CASIDRVDTEAFF.

The chain couples TRBV3-1 to TRBJ2-6. In germline, CDR1 is LGHDT, CDR2 YNNKEL (reference sequence). The CDR3 contains 15 residues. The CDR3 region is CASSPGVSGANVLTF.

The chain uses TRBV5-1 and TRBJ1-1. Germline loops: CDR1 SGHRS, CDR2 YFSETQ. The CDR3 length is 13 residues. The CDR3 here is CASRSNPLPEAFF.

J is TRBJ1-1 and V is TRBV28; TCRdb reports TRBD1, a call that lacks DNA to check it against. This CDR3 has 15 residues. Per the germline V gene, CDR1 is MDHEN and CDR2 is SYDVKM. CDR3 sequence reads: CASSRPGQGVAEAFF. Filled out from reference TRBV28 and TRBJ1-1, the complete variable domain reads DVKVTQSSRYLVKRTGEKVFLECVQDMDHENMFWYRQDPGLGLRLIYFSYDVKMKEKGDIPEGYSVSREKKERFSLILESASTNQTSMYLCASSRPGQGVAEAFFGQGTRLTVV.

The chain links TRBV12-3 or TRBV12-4 to TRBJ2-7; checking the TCRdb D call of TRBD1 is not possible without DNA. The CDR3 has 13 amino acids. CDR3 residues: CASSLTGFSEQYF.

This rearrangement joins TRBV5-6 to TRBJ1-5. Germline CDR1 is SGHDT and CDR2 is YYEEEE. The length of the CDR3 is 14 residues. The CDR3 is CASSMGRGTQPQHF.

CDR3 residues: CASSTDRVTDTQYF. The V and J genes are TRBV6-1 and TRBJ2-3; TCRdb's D call, TRBD1, is unchecked because there is no DNA. In germline, CDR1 is MNHNS, CDR2 SASEGT. The CDR3 has 14 residues.

The rearrangement uses TRBV3-1 and TRBJ2-1; TCRdb lists TRBD2, though no DNA is available to test this call. Germline CDR1 is LGHDT and CDR2 is YNNKEL (reference sequence). The CDR3 has 14 residues. The CDR3 here is CASSQEDWYNEQFF.

The chain carries TRBV11-2 and TRBJ1-1; TCRdb's D gene call, TRBD1, goes unchecked for lack of DNA. CDR3 length: 16 residues. CDR1 and CDR2 from the germline V gene are SGHAT and FQNNGV. This chain's CDR3 is CASSHPGRGGRTEAFF.